A single sample is the source of the 2 T cell receptor beta chains below, sequenced in a study of cytomegalovirus exposure and HLA in healthy donors. The PCR employed 60 Vbeta primers together with 13 Jbeta primers. Sequencing was performed with immunoSEQ multiplex PCR; in TCRdb, only in-frame clones are kept and a portion is missing. Listed are some 84,000 clones; 0.58% falls within the top ten. Sequencing was carried out using PBMCs. Source of these receptors: a middle-aged man in good health and CMV-seronegative.

The genes are TRBV7-3 and TRBJ2-2; 8 bases align to TRBD1. This CDR3 is built from 13 residues. Germline CDR1 reads SGHTA; CDR2 reads FQGTGA. V was pared by 6 bases and J by 7 bases, with 4 bases of the junction left unmatched. The CDR3 is CASSSQGDGELFF. The CDR3 nucleotides are TGTGCCAGCAGTTCACAGGGGGACGGGGAGCTGTTTTTT.

The CDR3 region has the DNA TGTGCCAGCAAATTTAGGGGTGCTGGAAACACCATATATTTT. It yields the protein CASKFRGAGNTIYF. The chain is built from TRBV2 and TRBJ1-3; perhaps TRBD1 as D (5 bases). V lost 7 bases and J lost 2, with 12 bases in between. This CDR3 is built from 14 residues. Germline V CDR1 and CDR2: SNHLY, FYNNEI.